Reported below is one TCR beta chain. This sample's time point: patch test 2, 6 weeks after DPC sensitization. Noted treatment: therapeutic diphenylcyclopropenone sensitization with weekly scalp DPC. Ahead of applying each patch test, blood was sampled. The data are from a study of human T cells and chemical hapten exposure. Study-wide background: TCR yields per sample varied, mainly owing to small pooled library volume differences.

The CDR3 loop spans 14 amino acids. V was pared by 4 bases and J by 3 bases, with 12 bases between. CDR1 and CDR2 from the germline V gene are LGHNA and YNFKEQ. A single record per CDR3 protein comes from TCRdb applying MiXCR to the RACE reads. The profile covers 80,000 to 100,000 distinct CDR3 sequences, with 7% to 10% appearing a single time and around 2% taken by the ten largest. The sequence was obtained from a woman between 40 and 50 years old with alopecia areata. Some clones in this sample may be carry-over from other donors' samples. The source material was whole blood, sampled in connection with sensitization to the hapten diphenylcyclopropenone (DPC). The V gene is TRBV4-2, the J gene TRBJ1-1; no firm D call. CDR3 in DNA: TGTGCCAGCAGCCGTCACGACACGGACACTGAAGCTTTCTTT. Translation: CASSRHDTDTEAFF.